This T cell receptor beta chain was found in a study of blood T cell repertoires in COVID-19. Study background: There were acute and convalescent COVID-19 samples, and they came from the United States, Italy and Spain. PBMCs, B-cell-depleted T cells, or T cells were the source of the cDNA or gDNA that made up the material.

J lost 3 bases, V lost 3 bases, and 1 base had no gene match. CDR3 size: 13 residues. Germline V gene lookup returns CDR1 SGHAT and CDR2 FQNNGV. As handled by the study authors: Amplification with reference gene primers provided the estimates of nucleated cell counts. Sequenced by immunoSEQ multiplex PCR; TCRdb stores in-frame clones only, minus some. V and J calls and clone size are copied from that table; D and trimming were computed from the DNA. The table lists about 270,000 clones, around 86% of them singletons. The V and J genes are TRBV11-2 and TRBJ2-7; 8 bases are a match to TRBD1. The TCR originated in a woman aged 55-70 years with active or convalescent COVID-19. Sequenced sample: peripheral blood. The chain's CDR3 is CASSFGTGYEQYF. CDR3 DNA: TGTGCCAGCAGCTTCGGGACAGGCTACGAGCAGTACTTC.